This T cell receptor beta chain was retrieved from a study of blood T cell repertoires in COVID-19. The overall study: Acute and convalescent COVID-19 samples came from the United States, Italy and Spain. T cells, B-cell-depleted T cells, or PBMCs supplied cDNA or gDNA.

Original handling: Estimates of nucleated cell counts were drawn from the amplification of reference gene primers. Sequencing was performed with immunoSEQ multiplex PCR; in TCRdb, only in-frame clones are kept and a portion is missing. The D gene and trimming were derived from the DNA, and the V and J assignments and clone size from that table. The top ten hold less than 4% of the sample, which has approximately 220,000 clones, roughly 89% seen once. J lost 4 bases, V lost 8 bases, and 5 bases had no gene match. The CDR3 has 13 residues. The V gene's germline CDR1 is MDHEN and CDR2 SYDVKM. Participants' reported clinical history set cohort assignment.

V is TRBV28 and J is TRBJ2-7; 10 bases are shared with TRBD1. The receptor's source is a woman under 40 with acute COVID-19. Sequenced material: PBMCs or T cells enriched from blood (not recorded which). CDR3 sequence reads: CASRDRGQYEQYF. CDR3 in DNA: TGTGCCAGCCGGGACAGGGGACAATACGAGCAGTACTTC.